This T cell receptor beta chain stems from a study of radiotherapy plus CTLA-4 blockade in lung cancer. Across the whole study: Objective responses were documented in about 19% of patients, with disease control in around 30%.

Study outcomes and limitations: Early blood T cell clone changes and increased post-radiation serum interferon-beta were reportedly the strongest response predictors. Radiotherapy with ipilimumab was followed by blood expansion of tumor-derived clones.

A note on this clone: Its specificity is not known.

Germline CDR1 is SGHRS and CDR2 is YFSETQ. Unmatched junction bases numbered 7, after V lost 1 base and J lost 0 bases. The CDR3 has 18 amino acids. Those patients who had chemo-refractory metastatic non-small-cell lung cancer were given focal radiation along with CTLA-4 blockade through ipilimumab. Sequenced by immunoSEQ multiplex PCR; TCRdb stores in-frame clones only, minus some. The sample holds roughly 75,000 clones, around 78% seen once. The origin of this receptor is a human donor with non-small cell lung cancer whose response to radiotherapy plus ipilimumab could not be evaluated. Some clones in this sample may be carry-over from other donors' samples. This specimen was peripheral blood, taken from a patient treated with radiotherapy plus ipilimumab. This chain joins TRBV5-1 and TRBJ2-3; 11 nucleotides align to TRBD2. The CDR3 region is CASSLTSGGGVSTDTQYF. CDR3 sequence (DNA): TGCGCCAGCAGCTTGACTAGCGGGGGAGGGGTTAGCACAGATACGCAGTATTTT.